This T cell receptor (beta chain) was observed in a study of T cells in Graves' hyperthyroidism and ophthalmopathy. Findings of the study overall: The model identified upcoming ophthalmopathy a median approximately six months ahead of onset. A 13 V-J signature model discriminated ophthalmopathy versus stable hyperthyroidism. Most expanded thyroid clonotypes above 0.001 recurred in blood.

As for this clonotype: Its antigen is as yet unknown.

The study excluded patients with uncontrolled infection, other autoimmune disease, pregnancy or lactation. The germline V and J ends were trimmed by 2 bases and 5 bases, with 18 bases remaining between them. Per germline, CDR1 SQVTM and CDR2 ANQGSEA. The CDR3 contains 15 residues. Researchers amplified the TCR beta CDR3 regions from RNA transcripts. A first-round RT-PCR of the TCR CDR3 used the HTBI primer set. Using its own MiXCR run on the multiplex PCR reads, TCRdb lists one record per CDR3 protein. The sample records about 600,000 distinct CDR3 sequences, 14% being singletons. The origin of this receptor is a woman aged 18 to 35 with Graves' ophthalmopathy. This chain links TRBV29-1 with TRBJ2-5; D may be TRBD2 (6 bases). Sequenced sample: blood. CDR3 region: CSVESPSEYRETQYF. The CDR3 DNA follows: TGCAGCGTTGAATCTCCTAGCGAGTATAGGGAGACCCAGTACTTC.